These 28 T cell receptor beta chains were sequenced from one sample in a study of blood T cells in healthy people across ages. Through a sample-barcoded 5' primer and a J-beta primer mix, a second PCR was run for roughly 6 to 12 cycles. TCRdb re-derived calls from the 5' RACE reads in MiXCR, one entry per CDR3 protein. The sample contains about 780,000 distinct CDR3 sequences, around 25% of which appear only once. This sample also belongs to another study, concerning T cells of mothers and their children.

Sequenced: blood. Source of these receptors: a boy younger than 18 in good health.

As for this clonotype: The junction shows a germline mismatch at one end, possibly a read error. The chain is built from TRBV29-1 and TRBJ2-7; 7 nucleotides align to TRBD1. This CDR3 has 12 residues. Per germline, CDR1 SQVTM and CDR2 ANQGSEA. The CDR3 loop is CSVDHRGYEQHF. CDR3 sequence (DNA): TGCAGCGTTGACCACAGGGGCTACGAGCAGCACTTC.

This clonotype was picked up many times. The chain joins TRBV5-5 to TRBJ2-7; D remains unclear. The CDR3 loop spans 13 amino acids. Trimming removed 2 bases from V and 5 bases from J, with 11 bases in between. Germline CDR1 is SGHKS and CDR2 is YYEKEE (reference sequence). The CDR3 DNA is TGTGCCAGCAGCTTTTTGAGGCGTGACGAGCAGTACTTC. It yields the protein CASSFLRRDEQYF.

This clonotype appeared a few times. For the CDR3, the DNA is TGTGCCAGCAGCTTACTAGCGGGGGGCTACGAGCAGTACTTC. As protein: CASSLLAGGYEQYF. The J gene is TRBJ2-5, the V gene TRBV12-3 or TRBV12-4; 12 positions agree with TRBD2. The DNA matches TRBJ2-7 better at its end, which makes the J call doubtful. The CDR3 length is 14 residues.

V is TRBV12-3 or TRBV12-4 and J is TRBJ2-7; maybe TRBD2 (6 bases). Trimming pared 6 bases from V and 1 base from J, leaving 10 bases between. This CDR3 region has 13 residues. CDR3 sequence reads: CASRSAGSYEQYF. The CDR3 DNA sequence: TGTGCCAGCAGAAGTGCGGGGTCCTACGAGCAGTACTTC.

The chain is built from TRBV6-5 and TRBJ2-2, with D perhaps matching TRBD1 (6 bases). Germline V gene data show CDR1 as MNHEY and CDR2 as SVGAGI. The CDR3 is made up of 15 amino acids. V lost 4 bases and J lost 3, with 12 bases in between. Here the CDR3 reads CASSFGQKYTGELFF. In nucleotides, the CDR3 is TGTGCCAGCAGTTTTGGACAGAAATACACCGGGGAGCTGTTTTTT.

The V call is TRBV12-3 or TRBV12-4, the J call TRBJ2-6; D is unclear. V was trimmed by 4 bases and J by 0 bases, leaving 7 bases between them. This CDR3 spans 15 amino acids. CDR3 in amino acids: CASSWTASGANVLTF. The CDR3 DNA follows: TGTGCCAGCAGTTGGACCGCCTCTGGGGCCAACGTCCTGACTTTC.

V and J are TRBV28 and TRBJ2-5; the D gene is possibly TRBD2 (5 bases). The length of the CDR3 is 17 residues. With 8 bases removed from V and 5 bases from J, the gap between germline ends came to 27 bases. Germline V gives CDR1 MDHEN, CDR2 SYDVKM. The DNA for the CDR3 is TGTGCCAGCCTCAAATTTCCACGGAGGAGGACTTCGGAGACCCAGTACTTC. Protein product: CASLKFPRRRTSETQYF.

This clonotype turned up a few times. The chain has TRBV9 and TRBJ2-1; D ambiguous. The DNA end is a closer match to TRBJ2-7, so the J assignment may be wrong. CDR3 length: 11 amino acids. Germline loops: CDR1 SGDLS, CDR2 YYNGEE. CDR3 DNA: TGTGCCAGCAGCGTCGACCTCGAGCAGTACTTC. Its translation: CASSVDLEQYF.

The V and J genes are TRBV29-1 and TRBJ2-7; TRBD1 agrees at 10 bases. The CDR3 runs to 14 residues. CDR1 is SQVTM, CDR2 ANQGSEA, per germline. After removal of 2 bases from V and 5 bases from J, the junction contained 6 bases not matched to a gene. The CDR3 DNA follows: TGCAGCGTTGAACTCGGGACAGGGGACCACGAGCAGTACTTC. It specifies CSVELGTGDHEQYF.

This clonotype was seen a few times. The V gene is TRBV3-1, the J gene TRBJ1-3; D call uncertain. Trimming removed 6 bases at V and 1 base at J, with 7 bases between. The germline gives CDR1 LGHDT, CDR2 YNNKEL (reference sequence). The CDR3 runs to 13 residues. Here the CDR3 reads CASRAVSGNTIYF. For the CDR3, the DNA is TGTGCCAGCAGAGCAGTTTCTGGAAACACCATATATTTT.

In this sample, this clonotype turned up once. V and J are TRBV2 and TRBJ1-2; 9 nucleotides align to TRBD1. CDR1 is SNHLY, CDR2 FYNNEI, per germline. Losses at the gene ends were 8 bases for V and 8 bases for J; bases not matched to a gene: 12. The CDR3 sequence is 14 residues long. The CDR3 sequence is CASVSFGQGSGYTF. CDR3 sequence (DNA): TGTGCCAGCGTCTCGTTTGGACAGGGGAGCGGCTACACCTTC. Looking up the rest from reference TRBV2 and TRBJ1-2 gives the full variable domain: EPEVTQTPSHQVTQMGQEVILRCVPISNHLYFYWYRQILGQKVEFLVSFYNNEISEKSEIFDDQFSVERPDGSNFTLKIRSTKLEDSAMYFCASVSFGQGSGYTFGSGTRLTVV.

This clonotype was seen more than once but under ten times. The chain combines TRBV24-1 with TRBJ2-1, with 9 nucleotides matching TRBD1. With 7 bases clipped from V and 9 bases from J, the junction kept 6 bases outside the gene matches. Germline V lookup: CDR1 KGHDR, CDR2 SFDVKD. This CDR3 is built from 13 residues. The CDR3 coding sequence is TGTGCCACCAGAGCCACAGGGGGCGGTGAGCAGTTCTTC. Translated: CATRATGGGEQFF.

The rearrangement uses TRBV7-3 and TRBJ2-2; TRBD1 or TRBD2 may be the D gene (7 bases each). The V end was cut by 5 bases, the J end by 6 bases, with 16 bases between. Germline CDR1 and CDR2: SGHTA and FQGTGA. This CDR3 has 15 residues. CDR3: CASSLQGGLAGELFF. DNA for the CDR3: TGTGCCAGCAGCCTCCAGGGGGGGCTGGCCGGGGAGCTGTTTTTT.

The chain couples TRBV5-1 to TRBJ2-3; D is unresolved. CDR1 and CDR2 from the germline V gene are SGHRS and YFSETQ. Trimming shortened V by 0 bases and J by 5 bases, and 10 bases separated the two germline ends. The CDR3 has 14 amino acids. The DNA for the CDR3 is TGCGCCAGCAGCTTGGACGATGGTGGAGATACGCAGTATTTT. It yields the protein CASSLDDGGDTQYF.

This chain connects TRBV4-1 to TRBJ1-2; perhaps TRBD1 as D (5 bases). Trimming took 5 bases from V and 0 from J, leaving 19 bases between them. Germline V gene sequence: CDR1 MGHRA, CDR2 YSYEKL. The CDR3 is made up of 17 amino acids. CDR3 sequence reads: CASSNLARQRTNYGYTF. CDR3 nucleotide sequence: TGCGCCAGCAGCAACCTTGCCCGACAGAGAACTAACTATGGCTACACCTTC.

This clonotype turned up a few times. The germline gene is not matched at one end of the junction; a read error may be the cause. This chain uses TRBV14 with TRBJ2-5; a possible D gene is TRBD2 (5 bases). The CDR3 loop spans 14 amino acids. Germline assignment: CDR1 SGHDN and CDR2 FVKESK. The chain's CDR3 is CAGSQGFDGETRYF. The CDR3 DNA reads TGTGCCGGCAGCCAAGGTTTCGATGGGGAGACCCGGTACTTC. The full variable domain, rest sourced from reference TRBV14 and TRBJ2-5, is EAGVTQFPSHSVIEKGQTVTLRCDPISGHDNLYWYRRVMGKEIKFLLHFVKESKQDESGMPNNRFLAERTGGTYSTLKVQPAELEDSGVYFCAGSQGFDGETRYFGPGTRLLVL.

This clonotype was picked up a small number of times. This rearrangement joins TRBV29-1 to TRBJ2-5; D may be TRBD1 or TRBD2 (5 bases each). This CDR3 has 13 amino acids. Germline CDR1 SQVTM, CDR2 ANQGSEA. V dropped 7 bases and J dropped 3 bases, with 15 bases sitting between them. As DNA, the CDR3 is TGCAGCGCCGGCGGGCAGGGAAAAGAGACCCAGTACTTC. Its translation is CSAGGQGKETQYF.

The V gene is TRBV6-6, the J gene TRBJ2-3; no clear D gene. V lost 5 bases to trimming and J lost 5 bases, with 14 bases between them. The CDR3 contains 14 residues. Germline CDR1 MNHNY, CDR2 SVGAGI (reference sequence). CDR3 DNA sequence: TGTGCCAGCAGTCCCCCGGACCGGAGAGATACGCAGTATTTT. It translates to CASSPPDRRDTQYF.

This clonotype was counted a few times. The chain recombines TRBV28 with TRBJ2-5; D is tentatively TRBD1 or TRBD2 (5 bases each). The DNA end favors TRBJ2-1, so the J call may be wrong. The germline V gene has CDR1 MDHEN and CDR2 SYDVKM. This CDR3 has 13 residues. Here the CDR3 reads CASSLPRENEQFF. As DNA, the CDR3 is TGTGCCAGCAGTTTACCCAGGGAGAATGAGCAGTTCTTC.

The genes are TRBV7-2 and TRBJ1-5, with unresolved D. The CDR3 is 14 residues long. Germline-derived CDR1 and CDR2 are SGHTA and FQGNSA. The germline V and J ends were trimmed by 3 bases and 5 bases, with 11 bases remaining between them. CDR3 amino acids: CASSLRQRDQPQHF. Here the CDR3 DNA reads TGTGCCAGCAGCTTGCGTCAGAGGGATCAGCCCCAGCATTTT.

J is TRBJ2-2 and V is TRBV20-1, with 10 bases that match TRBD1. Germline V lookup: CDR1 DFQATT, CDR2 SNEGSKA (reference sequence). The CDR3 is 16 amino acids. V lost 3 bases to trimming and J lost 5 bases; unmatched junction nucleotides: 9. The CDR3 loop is CSARATGQGGTGELFF. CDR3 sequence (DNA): TGCAGTGCTAGGGCTACTGGACAGGGGGGGACCGGGGAGCTGTTTTTT.

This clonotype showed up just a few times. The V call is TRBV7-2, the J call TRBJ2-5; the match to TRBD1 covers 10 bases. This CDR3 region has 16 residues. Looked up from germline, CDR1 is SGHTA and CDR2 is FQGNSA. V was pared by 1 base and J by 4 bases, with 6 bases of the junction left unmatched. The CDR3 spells CASSLGGQGVRETQYF. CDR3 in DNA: TGTGCCAGCAGCTTAGGTGGACAGGGGGTTCGAGAGACCCAGTACTTC.

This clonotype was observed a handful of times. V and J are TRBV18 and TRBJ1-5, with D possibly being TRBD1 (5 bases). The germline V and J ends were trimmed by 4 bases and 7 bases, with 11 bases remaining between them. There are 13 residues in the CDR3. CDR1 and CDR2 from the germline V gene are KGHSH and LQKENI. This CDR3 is CASSRGVDQPQHF. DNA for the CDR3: TGTGCCAGCTCACGGGGGGTTGACCAGCCCCAGCATTTT.

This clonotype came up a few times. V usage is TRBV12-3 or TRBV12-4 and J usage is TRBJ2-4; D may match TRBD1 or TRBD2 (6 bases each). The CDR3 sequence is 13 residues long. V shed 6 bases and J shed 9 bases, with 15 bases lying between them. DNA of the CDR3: TGTGCCAGCAGCCCCCAACAGGGAGGCATTCAGTACTTC. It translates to CASSPQQGGIQYF.

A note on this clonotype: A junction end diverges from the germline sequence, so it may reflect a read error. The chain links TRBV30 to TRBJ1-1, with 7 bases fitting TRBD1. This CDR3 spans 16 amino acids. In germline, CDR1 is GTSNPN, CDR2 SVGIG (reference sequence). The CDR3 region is CAWSLLRRQGDTEASF. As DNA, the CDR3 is TGTGCCTGGAGCCTTCTACGGCGCCAGGGGGACACTGAAGCTTCCTTT.

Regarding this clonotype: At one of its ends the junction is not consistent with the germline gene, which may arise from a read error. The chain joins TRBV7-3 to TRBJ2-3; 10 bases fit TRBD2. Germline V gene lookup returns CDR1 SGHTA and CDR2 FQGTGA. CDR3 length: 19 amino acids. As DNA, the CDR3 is TGTGCCAGCAGCTTGGCCCGTATGAGCGGGGGGGCTGGGACAGATACGCAGTGTTTT. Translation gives CASSLARMSGGAGTDTQCF. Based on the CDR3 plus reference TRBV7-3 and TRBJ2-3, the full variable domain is GAGVSQTPSNKVTEKGKYVELRCDPISGHTALYWYRQSLGQGPEFLIYFQGTGAADDSGLPNDRFFAVRPEGSVSTLKIQRTERGDSAVYLCASSLARMSGGAGTDTQCFGPGTRLTVL.

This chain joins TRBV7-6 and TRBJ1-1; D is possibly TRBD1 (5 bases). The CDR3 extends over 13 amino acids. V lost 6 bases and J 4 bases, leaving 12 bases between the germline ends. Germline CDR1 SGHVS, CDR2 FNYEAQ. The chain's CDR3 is CASRGGGSTEAFF. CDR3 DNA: TGTGCCAGCAGGGGTGGGGGGAGCACTGAAGCTTTCTTT.

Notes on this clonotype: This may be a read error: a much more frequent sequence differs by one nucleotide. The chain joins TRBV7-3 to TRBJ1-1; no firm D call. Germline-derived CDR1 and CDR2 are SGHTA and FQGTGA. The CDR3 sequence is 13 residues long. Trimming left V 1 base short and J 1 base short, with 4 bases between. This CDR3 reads CASSLNENTEAFF. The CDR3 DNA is TGTGCCAGCAGCTTAAACGAGAACACTGAAGCTTTCTTT.